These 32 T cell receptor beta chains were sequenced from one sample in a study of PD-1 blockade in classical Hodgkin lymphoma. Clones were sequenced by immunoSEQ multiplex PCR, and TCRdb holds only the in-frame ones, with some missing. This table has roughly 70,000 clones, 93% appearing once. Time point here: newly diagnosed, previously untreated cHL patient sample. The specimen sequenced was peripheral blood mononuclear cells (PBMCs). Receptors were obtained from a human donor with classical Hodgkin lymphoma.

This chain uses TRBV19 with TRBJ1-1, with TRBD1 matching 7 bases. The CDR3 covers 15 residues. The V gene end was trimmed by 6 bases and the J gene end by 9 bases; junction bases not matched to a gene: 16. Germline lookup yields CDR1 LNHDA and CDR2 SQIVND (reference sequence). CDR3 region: CASSSPYRGIAQAFF. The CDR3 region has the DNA TGTGCCAGTAGCTCCCCCTACAGGGGCATAGCTCAAGCTTTCTTT.

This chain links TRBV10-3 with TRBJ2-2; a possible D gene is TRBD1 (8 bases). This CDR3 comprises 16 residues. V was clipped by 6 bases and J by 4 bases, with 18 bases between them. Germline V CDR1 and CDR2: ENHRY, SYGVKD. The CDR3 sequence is CAIRPITGGGTGELFF. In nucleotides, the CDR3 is TGTGCCATCAGACCGATAACAGGGGGGGGCACCGGGGAGCTGTTTTTT.

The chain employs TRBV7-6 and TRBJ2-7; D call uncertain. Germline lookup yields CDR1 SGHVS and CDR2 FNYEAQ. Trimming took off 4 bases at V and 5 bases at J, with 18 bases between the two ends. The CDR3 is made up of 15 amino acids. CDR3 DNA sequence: TGTGCCAGCAGCTCTGAAAGGACCGAACTCAACGAGCAGTACTTC. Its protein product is CASSSERTELNEQYF.

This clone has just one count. The CDR3 sequence: CASSSTGGNTGELFF. Here the CDR3 DNA reads TGCGCCAGCAGCTCAACAGGGGGAAACACCGGGGAGCTGTTTTTT. This chain links TRBV5-1 with TRBJ2-2; 8 bases line up with TRBD1. This CDR3 spans 15 amino acids. The germline V gene has CDR1 SGHRS and CDR2 YFSETQ. V was pared by 3 bases and J by 2 bases, with 3 bases of the junction left unmatched. The full variable domain, with the rest looked up from reference TRBV5-1 and TRBJ2-2, is KAGVTQTPRYLIKTRGQQVTLSCSPISGHRSVSWYQQTPGQGLQFLFEYFSETQRNKGNFPGRFSGRQFSNSRSEMNVSTLELGDSALYLCASSSTGGNTGELFFGEGSRLTVL.

DNA of the CDR3: TGTGCCAGCACCCGGTCTCTGGCAGGGGACTTGGGCTACACCTTC. Residues: CASTRSLAGDLGYTF. The chain joins TRBV2 to TRBJ1-2, with D maybe TRBD1 (6 bases). V was shortened by 7 bases and J by 8 bases, with 23 bases between the two germline ends. The germline CDR1 and CDR2 sequences are SNHLY and FYNNEI. The CDR3 extends over 15 amino acids.

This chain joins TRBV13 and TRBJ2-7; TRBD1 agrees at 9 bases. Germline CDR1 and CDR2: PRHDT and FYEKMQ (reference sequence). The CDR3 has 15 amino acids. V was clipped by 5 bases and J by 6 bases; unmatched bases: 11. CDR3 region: CASSLEGQGIPEQYF. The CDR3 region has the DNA TGTGCCAGCAGCCTCGAGGGACAGGGAATCCCCGAGCAGTACTTC.

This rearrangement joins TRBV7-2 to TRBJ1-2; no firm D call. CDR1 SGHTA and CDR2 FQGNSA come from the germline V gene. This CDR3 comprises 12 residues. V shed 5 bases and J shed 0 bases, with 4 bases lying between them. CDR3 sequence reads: CASSQTNYGYTF. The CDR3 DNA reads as TGTGCCAGCAGCCAAACTAACTATGGCTACACCTTC.

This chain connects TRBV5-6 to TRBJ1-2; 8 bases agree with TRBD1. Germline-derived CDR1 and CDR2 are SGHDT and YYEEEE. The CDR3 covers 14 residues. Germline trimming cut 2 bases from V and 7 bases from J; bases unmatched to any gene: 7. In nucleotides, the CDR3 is TGTGCCAGCAGCTTTGGCAGGGGGCAGGGTGGCTACACCTTC. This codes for CASSFGRGQGGYTF.

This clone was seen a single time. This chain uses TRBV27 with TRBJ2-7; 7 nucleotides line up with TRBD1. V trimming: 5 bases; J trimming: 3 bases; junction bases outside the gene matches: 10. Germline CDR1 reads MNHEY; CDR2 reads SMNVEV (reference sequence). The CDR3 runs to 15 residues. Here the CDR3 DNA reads TGTGCCAGCAGTGTGCAGCCAGGGGGTGTCTACGAGCAGTACTTC. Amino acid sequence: CASSVQPGGVYEQYF.

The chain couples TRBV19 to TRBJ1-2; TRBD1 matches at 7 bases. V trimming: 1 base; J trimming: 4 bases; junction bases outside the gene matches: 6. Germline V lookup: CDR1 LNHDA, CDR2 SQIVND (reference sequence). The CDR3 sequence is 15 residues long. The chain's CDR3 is CASSIGTGQSYGYTF. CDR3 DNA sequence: TGTGCCAGTAGTATAGGAACGGGACAGTCCTATGGCTACACCTTC.

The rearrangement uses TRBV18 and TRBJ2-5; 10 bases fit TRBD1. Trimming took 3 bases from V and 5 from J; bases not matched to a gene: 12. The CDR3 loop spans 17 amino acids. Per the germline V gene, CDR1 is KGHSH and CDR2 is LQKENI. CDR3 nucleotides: TGTGCCAGCTCACCCGGCCGGGGACAGGGGACGACCGAGACCCAGTACTTC. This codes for CASSPGRGQGTTETQYF. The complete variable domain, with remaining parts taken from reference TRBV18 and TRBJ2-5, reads NAGVMQNPRHLVRRRGQEARLRCSPMKGHSHVYWYRQLPEEGLKFMVYLQKENIIDESGMPKERFSAEFPKEGPSILRIQQVVRGDSAAYFCASSPGRGQGTTETQYFGPGTRLLVL.

The CDR3 sequence is CASSQDLTYISYTF. Here the CDR3 DNA reads TGCGCCAGCAGCCAAGATCTCACCTATATAAGCTACACCTTC. The gene calls are TRBV4-3 and TRBJ1-2; D gene uncertain. The ends were cut back, 0 bases at V and 9 bases at J, with 14 bases in the middle. The CDR3 has 14 residues. Germline CDR1 is LGHNA and CDR2 is YSLEER.

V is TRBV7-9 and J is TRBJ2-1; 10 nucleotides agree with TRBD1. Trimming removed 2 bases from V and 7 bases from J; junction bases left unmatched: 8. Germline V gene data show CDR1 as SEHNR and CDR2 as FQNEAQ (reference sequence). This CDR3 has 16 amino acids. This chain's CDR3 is CASSLSGTGVSNEQFF. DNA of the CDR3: TGTGCCAGCAGCTTAAGTGGGACAGGGGTCTCTAATGAGCAGTTCTTC.

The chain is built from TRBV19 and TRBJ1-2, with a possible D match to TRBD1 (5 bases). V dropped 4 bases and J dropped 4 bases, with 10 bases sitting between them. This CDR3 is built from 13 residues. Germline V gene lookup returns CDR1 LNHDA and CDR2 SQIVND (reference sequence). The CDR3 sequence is CASSTGGIYGYTF. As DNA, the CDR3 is TGTGCCAGTAGTACGGGGGGTATCTATGGCTACACCTTC.

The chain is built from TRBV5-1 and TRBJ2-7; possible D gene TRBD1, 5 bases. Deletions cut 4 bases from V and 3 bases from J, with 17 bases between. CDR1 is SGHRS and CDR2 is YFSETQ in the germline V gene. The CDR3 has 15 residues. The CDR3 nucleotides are TGCGCCAGCAGCGTATTAGGACATAGCCGCTACGAGCAGTACTTC. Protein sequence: CASSVLGHSRYEQYF.

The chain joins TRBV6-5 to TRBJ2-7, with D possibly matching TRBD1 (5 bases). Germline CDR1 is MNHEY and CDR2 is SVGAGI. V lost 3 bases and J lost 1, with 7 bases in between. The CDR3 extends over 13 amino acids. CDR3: CASSYDRSYEQYF. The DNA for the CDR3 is TGTGCCAGCAGTTATGACAGATCCTACGAGCAGTACTTC.

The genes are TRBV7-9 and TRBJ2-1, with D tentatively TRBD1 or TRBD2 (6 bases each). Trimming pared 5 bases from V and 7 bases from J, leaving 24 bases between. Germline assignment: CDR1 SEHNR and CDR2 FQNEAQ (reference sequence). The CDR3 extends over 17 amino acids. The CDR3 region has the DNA TGTGCCAGCAGCCGAGTCCGGGGGCTGGTGCGGGGAAATGAGCAGTTCTTC. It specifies CASSRVRGLVRGNEQFF.

Here the CDR3 DNA reads TGTGCCAGCAGCCCACGGGGGGGTCGCAATGAGCAGTTCTTC. Protein: CASSPRGGRNEQFF. The J gene is TRBJ2-1, the V gene TRBV6-5; 8 nucleotides match TRBD2. CDR1 MNHEY and CDR2 SVGAGI come from the germline V gene. The CDR3 extends over 14 amino acids. V lost 6 bases, J lost 6 bases, and 7 bases stayed unmatched.

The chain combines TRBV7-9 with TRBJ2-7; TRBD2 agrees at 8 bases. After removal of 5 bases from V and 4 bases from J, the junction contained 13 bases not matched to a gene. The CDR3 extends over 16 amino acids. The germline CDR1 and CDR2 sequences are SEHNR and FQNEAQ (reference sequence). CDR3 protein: CASSPDFRGGLYEQYF. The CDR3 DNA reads TGTGCCAGCAGCCCCGACTTTCGGGGGGGCCTGTACGAGCAGTACTTC.

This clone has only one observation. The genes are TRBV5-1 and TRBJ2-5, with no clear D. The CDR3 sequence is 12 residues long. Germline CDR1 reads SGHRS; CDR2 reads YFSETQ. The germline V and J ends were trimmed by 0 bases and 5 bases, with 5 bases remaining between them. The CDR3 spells CASSLAWETQYF. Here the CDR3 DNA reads TGCGCCAGCAGCTTGGCCTGGGAGACCCAGTACTTC.

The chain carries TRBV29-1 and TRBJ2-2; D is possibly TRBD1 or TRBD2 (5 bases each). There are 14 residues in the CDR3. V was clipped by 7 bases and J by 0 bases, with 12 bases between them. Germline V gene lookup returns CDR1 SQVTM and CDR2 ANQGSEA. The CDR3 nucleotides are TGCAGCGCCCTGGGACCGACGAACACCGGGGAGCTGTTTTTT. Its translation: CSALGPTNTGELFF.

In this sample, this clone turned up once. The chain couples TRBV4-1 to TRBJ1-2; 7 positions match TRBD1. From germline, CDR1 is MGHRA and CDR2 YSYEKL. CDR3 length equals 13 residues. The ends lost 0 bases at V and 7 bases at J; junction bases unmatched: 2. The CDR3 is CASSQERGLGYTF. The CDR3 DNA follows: TGCGCCAGCAGCCAAGAAAGGGGGCTTGGCTACACCTTC.

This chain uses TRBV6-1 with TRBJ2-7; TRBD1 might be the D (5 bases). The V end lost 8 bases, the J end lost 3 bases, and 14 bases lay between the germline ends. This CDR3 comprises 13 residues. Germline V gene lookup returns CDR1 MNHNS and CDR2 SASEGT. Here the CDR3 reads CASSIDQGYEQYF. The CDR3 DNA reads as TGTGCCAGCTCTATAGACCAGGGCTACGAGCAGTACTTC.

In DNA form, the CDR3 reads TGTGCCAGTAGTAAACCCCTCTGGAGCTCTGGGGCCAACGTCCTGACTTTC. It translates to CASSKPLWSSGANVLTF. The V gene is TRBV19, the J gene TRBJ2-6; D is undetermined. Trimming removed 4 bases from V and 0 bases from J, with 13 bases in between. The germline V gene has CDR1 LNHDA and CDR2 SQIVND (reference sequence). CDR3 length equals 17 residues.

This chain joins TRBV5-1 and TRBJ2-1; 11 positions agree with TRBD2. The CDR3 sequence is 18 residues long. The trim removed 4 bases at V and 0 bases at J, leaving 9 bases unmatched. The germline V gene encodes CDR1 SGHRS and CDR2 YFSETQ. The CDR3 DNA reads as TGCGCCAGCAGCCCCATAGCGGGAGGGTACAGCTCCTACAATGAGCAGTTCTTC. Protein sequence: CASSPIAGGYSSYNEQFF.

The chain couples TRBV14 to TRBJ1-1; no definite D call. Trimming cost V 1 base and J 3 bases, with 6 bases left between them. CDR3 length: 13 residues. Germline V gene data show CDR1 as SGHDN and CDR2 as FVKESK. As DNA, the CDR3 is TGTGCCAGCAGCCAAGGTCGTTACACTGAAGCTTTCTTT. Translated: CASSQGRYTEAFF.

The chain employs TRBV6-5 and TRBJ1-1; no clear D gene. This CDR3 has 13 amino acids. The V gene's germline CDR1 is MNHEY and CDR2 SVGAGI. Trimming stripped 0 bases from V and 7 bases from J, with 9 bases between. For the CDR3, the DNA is TGTGCCAGCAGTTACTCAGGGCATTATGAAGCTTTCTTT. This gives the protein CASSYSGHYEAFF.

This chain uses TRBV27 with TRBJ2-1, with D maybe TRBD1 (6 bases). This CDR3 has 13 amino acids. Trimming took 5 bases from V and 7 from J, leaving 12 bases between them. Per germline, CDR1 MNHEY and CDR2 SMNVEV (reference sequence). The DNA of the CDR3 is TGTGCCAGCAGTCCCCTGGGGACAAATGAGCAGTTCTTC. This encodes CASSPLGTNEQFF.

The CDR3 region is CASSAKTGPEQYF. In nucleotides, the CDR3 is TGTGCCAGCAGCGCGAAGACAGGTCCCGAGCAGTACTTC. The chain employs TRBV9 and TRBJ2-7; D is possibly TRBD1 (6 bases). This CDR3 is 13 amino acids long. V was clipped by 3 bases and J by 6 bases, with 13 bases between them. The germline gives CDR1 SGDLS, CDR2 YYNGEE.

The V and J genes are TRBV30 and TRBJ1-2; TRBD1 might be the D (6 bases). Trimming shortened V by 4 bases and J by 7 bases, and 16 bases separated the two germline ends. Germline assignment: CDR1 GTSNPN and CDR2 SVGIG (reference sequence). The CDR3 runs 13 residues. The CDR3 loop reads CAWTVRQGSGYTF. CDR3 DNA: TGTGCCTGGACCGTAAGGCAGGGGAGTGGCTACACCTTC.

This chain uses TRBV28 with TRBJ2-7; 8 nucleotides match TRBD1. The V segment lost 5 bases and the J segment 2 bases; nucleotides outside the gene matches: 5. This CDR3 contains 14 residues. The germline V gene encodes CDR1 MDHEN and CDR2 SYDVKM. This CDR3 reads CASSLRTGPYEQYF. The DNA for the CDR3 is TGTGCCAGCAGTCTCCGGACAGGGCCCTACGAGCAGTACTTC.

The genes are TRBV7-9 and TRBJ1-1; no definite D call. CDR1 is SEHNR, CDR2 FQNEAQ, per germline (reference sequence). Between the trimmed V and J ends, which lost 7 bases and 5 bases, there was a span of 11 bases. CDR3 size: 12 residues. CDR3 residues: CASNLFGTEAFF. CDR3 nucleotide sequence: TGTGCCAGCAACCTATTTGGGACTGAAGCTTTCTTT.